This TCR beta chain comes out of a study of blood T cell repertoires in COVID-19. Study-level information: Samples came from the United States, Italy and Spain, spanning acute and convalescent COVID-19.

The ends were cut back, 6 bases at V and 4 bases at J, with 15 bases in the middle. This CDR3 region has 14 residues. Germline V gene sequence: CDR1 LNHDA, CDR2 SQIVND (reference sequence). In the original analysis: Reference gene primer amplification gave estimated nucleated cell counts. Assay used: immunoSEQ multiplex PCR; TCRdb lists only in-frame clones, some missing. V, J and clone size are those of that table, while D and trimming were read from the DNA. The table shows around 130,000 clones, with approximately 83% occurring only once. The TCR comes from a man aged 40-55 years with active or convalescent COVID-19. The specimen sequenced was peripheral blood. V is TRBV19 and J is TRBJ1-2, with TRBD1 as a possible D gene (5 bases). The CDR3 region is CASRDDRLIYGYTF. CDR3 nucleotides: TGTGCCAGTAGAGACGACAGACTGATCTATGGCTACACCTTC.